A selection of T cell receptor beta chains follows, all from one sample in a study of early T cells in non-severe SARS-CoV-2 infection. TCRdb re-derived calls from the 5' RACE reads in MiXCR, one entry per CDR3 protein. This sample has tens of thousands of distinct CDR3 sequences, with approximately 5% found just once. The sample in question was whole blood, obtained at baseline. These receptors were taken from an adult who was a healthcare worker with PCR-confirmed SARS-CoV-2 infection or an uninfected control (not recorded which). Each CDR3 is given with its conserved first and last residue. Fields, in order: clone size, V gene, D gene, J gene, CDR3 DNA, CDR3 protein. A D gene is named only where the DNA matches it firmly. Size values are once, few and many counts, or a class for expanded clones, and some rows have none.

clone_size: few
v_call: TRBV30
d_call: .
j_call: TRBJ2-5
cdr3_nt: TGTGCCTGGAGTGTTTGGGGGACCCAGTACTTC
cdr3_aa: CAWSVWGTQYF

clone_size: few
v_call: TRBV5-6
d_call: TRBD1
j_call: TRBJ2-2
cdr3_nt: TGTGCCAGCAGCTCGCGGGACAGGTCCGCGAACACCAGGGAGCTGTTTTTT
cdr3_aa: CASSSRDRSANTRELFF

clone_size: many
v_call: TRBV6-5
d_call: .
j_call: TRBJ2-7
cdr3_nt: TGTGCCAGCAGTTATACAGAGAATCCTTTTTACGAGCAGTACTTC
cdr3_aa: CASSYTENPFYEQYF

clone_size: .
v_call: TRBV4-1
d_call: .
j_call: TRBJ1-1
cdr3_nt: TGCGCCAGCAGTCGCGGAGGTTACATGAACACTGAAGCTTTCTTT
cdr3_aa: CASSRGGYMNTEAFF

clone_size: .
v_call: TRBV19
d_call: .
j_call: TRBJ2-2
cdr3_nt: TGTGCCACCCGGGGGAACGGGTACACCGGGGAGCTGTTTTTT
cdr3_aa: CATRGNGYTGELFF

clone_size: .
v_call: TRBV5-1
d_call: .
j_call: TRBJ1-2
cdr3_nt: TGCGCCAGCAGCTTGGCTGGGACCGATTATGGCTACACCTTC
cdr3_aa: CASSLAGTDYGYTF

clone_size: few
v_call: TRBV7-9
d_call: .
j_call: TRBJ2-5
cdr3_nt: TGTGCCAGCAGGCCGCCCGGCATTCAAGAGACCCAGTACTTC
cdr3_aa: CASRPPGIQETQYF

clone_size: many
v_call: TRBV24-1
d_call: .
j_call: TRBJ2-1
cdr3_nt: TGTGCCACCAGTGGGAACGGGGATGAGCAGTTCTTC
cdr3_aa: CATSGNGDEQFF

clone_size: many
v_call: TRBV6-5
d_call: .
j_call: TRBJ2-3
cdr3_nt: TGTGCCAGCACCCGGGTCGGGGGAGTATCCATGGATACGCAGTATTTT
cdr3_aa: CASTRVGGVSMDTQYF

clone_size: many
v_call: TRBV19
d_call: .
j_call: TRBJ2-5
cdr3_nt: TGTGCCAGTAGTATGCGATGGAGGGAGACCCAGTACTTC
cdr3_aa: CASSMRWRETQYF

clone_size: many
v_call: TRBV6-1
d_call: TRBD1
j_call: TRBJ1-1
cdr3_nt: TGTGCCAGCAGTCCCCGGACAGGGAGAGTGGGGACTGAAGCTTTCTTT
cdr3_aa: CASSPRTGRVGTEAFF

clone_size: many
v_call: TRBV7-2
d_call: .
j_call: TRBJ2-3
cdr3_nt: TGTGCCAGCAGCGTGGGCCAGCGATACTCAGATACGCAGTATTTT
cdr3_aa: CASSVGQRYSDTQYF

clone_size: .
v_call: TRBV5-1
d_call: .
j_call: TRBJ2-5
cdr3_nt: TGCGCCAGCAGCTTGGAGCCAGGGGCCCAAGAGACCCAGTACTTC
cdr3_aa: CASSLEPGAQETQYF

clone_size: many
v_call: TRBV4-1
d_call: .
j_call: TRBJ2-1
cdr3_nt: TGCGCCAGCAGCCAAGAACTAGGACACACTTTATACAATGAGCAGTTCTTC
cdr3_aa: CASSQELGHTLYNEQFF

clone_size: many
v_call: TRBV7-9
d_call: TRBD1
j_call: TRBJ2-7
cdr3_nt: TGTGCCAGCAGCCTGAGAACGGGACAGGGGAACGAGCAGTACTTC
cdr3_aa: CASSLRTGQGNEQYF

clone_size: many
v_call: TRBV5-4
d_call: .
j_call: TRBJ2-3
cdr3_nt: TGTGCCTGCGAGCGGAGTCCTAGCACAGATACGCAGTATTTT
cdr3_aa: CACERSPSTDTQYF

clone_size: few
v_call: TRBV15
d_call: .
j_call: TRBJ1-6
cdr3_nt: TGTGCCACCAGCAATAATTCACCCCTCCACTTT
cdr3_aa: CATSNNSPLHF

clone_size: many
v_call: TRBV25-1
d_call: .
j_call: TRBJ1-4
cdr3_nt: TGTGCCAGCGCGACGGGCGAAAAACTGTTTTTT
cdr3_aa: CASATGEKLFF

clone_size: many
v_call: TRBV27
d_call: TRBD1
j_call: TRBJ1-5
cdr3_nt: TGTGCCAGCGGGTTAACAGGGGCAAGCAATCAGCCCCAGCATTTT
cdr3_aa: CASGLTGASNQPQHF

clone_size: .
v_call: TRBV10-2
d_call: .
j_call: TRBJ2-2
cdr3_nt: TGCGCCAGCAGTGTTCTGGGGGGGGAGCTGTTTTTT
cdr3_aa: CASSVLGGELFF

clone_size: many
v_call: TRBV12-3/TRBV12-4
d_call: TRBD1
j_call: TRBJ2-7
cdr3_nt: TGTGCCAGCAGTGAACCGGGACAGAGCTACGAGCAGTACTTC
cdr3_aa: CASSEPGQSYEQYF

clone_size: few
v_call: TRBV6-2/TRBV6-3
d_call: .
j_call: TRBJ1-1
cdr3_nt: TGTGCCAGCAGGCAGACAGGATTCACTGAAGCTTTCTTT
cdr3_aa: CASRQTGFTEAFF

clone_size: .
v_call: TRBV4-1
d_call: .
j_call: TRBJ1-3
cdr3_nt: TGCGCCAGCAGCCAAGACCCGGACTCCTCTGGAAACACCATATATTTT
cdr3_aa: CASSQDPDSSGNTIYF